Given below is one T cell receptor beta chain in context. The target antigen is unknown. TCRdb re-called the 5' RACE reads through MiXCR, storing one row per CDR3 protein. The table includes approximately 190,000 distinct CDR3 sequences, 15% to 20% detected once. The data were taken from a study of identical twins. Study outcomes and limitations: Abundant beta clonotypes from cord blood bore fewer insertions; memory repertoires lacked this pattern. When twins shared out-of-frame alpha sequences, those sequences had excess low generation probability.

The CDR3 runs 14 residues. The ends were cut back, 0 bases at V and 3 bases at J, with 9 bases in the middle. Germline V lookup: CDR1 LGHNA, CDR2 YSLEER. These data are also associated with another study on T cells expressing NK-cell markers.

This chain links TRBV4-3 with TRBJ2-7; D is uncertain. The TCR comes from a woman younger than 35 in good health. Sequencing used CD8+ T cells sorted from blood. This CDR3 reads CASSQDRWGYEQYF. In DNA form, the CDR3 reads TGCGCCAGCAGCCAAGATCGGTGGGGCTACGAGCAGTACTTC.